The 19 T cell receptor beta chains below were found in one sample sequenced in a study of blood T cell repertoires in COVID-19. TCRdb's table, derived via immunoSEQ multiplex PCR, lists solely in-frame clones and lacks some. The data show around 150,000 clones, approximately 81% seen once. The sequenced material came from peripheral blood. The receptors originated from a human donor with acute or convalescent COVID-19. The donor label of this sample is uncertain.

The chain carries TRBV11-2 and TRBJ1-2, with 7 bases fitting TRBD1. The V gene's germline CDR1 is SGHAT and CDR2 FQNNGV. CDR3 size: 13 residues. V shed 5 bases and J 4 bases; nucleotides not matched to a gene: 4. CDR3 region: CASSTGTAYGYTF. The CDR3 bases are TGTGCCAGCAGCACCGGGACAGCCTATGGCTACACCTTC.

V and J are TRBV6-2 or TRBV6-3 and TRBJ1-2, with a tentative D call TRBD1 (5 bases). CDR3 size: 13 residues. Germline V gives CDR1 MNHEY, CDR2 SVGEGT. The V end lost 4 bases, the J end lost 8 bases, and 14 bases lay between the germline ends. As DNA, the CDR3 is TGTGCCAGCAGTTTGACAGACCTACACGGCTACACCTTC. This sequence encodes CASSLTDLHGYTF.

The chain carries TRBV11-3 and TRBJ2-5; 7 nucleotides align to TRBD2. The V gene's germline CDR1 is SGHNT and CDR2 YENEEA. This CDR3 region has 16 residues. V gave up 1 base and J gave up 1 base; unmatched junction bases: 6. The DNA for the CDR3 is TGTGCCAGCAGCTTAGGATCCGGGGGGACCCAAGAGACCCAGTACTTC. Protein: CASSLGSGGTQETQYF. Together with reference TRBV11-3 and TRBJ2-5, the CDR3 gives the full variable domain: EAGVVQSPRYKIIEKKQPVAFWCNPISGHNTLYWYLQNLGQGPELLIRYENEEAVDDSQLPKDRFSAERLKGVDSTLKIQPAELGDSAVYLCASSLGSGGTQETQYFGPGTRLLVL.

The genes are TRBV9 and TRBJ1-3, with D possibly being TRBD1 (6 bases). Germline V gene lookup returns CDR1 SGDLS and CDR2 YYNGEE. There are 16 residues in the CDR3. V was pared by 5 bases and J by 0 bases, with 15 bases between. As DNA, the CDR3 is TGTGCCAGCAGTGCTGACAGGCCAAACTCTGGAAACACCATATATTTT. Amino acids: CASSADRPNSGNTIYF.

The chain combines TRBV15 with TRBJ1-6; 7 bases align to TRBD1. Trimming at V came to 6 bases and at J to 7 bases, leaving 6 bases not matched to a gene. The length of the CDR3 is 14 residues. Looked up from germline, CDR1 is LNHNV and CDR2 is YYDKDF (reference sequence). The CDR3 sequence is CATRDRQGNSPLHF. The CDR3 nucleotides are TGTGCCACCAGAGATCGACAGGGAAATTCACCCCTCCACTTT.

The chain joins TRBV3-1 (or the pseudogene TRBV3-2) to TRBJ1-5; 9 bases match TRBD1. The germline CDR1 and CDR2 sequences are LGHDT and YNNKEL (reference sequence). There are 16 residues in the CDR3. Trimming removed 3 bases from V and 3 bases from J; junction bases left unmatched: 6. The CDR3 bases are TGTGCCAGCAGCCAGTCCGACAGGGGGAACAATCAGCCCCAGCATTTT. It codes for CASSQSDRGNNQPQHF.

The chain employs TRBV6-2 or TRBV6-3 and TRBJ2-2; 7 bases align to TRBD2. This CDR3 spans 16 amino acids. Unmatched junction bases numbered 7, after V lost 4 bases and J lost 2 bases. Germline V gives CDR1 MNHEY, CDR2 SVGEGT. The CDR3 DNA follows: TGTGCCAGCAGTTTAATACCGGGACTAAACACCGGGGAGCTGTTTTTT. It yields the protein CASSLIPGLNTGELFF.

A note on this clone: This same CDR3 is encoded by further DNA sequences in the sample. The chain uses TRBV7-8 and TRBJ2-3; D uncertain. CDR3 length: 16 residues. CDR1 and CDR2 from the germline V gene are SGHVS and FQNEAQ. The V gene lost 3 bases and the J gene lost 1 base, with 14 bases spanning the gap. The CDR3, as DNA: TGTGCCAGCAGCTTTCACGGGTCGAGAGGCACAGATACGCAGTATTTT. It is translated as CASSFHGSRGTDTQYF.

The chain recombines TRBV30 with TRBJ1-1, with 7 bases matching TRBD1. The CDR3 contains 14 residues. Trimming at V came to 4 bases and at J to 7 bases, leaving 12 bases not matched to a gene. Germline loops: CDR1 GTSNPN, CDR2 SVGIG (reference sequence). The CDR3 loop reads CAWTYRDRYFEAFF. In DNA form, the CDR3 reads TGTGCCTGGACTTACCGGGACAGATACTTTGAAGCTTTCTTT.

J is TRBJ1-3 and V is TRBV5-1; D gene unclear. Germline-derived CDR1 and CDR2 are SGHRS and YFSETQ. The CDR3 is 16 amino acids. V was clipped by 0 bases and J by 2 bases, with 12 bases between them. The CDR3 loop reads CASSLVPVIAGNTIYF. The CDR3 bases are TGCGCCAGCAGCTTGGTCCCGGTAATTGCTGGAAACACCATATATTTT.

This chain connects TRBV3-1 (or the pseudogene TRBV3-2) to TRBJ1-5; the D gene is possibly TRBD1 (5 bases). CDR1 is LGHDT, CDR2 YNNKEL, per germline (reference sequence). The ends were cut back, 1 base at V and 3 bases at J, with 10 bases in the middle. This CDR3 comprises 15 residues. The CDR3 region is CASSQGGGANQPQHF. The CDR3, as DNA: TGTGCCAGCAGCCAAGGCGGAGGGGCCAATCAGCCCCAGCATTTT.

V usage is TRBV10-3 and J usage is TRBJ1-5, with TRBD1 matching over 10 bases. Losses at the gene ends were 8 bases for V and 5 bases for J; bases not matched to a gene: 9. The CDR3 spans 15 residues. Germline CDR1 is ENHRY and CDR2 is SYGVKD. The CDR3 here is CAIADRDRGDQPQHF. CDR3 sequence (DNA): TGTGCCATCGCGGACCGGGACAGGGGAGATCAGCCCCAGCATTTT.

This clone was seen at least ten times. This specimen includes other DNA sequences encoding the same CDR3. The chain combines TRBV11-3 with TRBJ2-2; D is possibly TRBD2 (7 bases). Germline V gives CDR1 SGHNT, CDR2 YENEEA. Between the trimmed V and J ends, which lost 5 bases and 3 bases, there was a span of 13 bases. CDR3 size: 15 residues. The CDR3 is CASSLGGRDTGELFF. The CDR3 DNA reads as TGTGCCAGCAGCCTCGGGGGGCGCGACACCGGGGAGCTGTTTTTT.

Comments on this clone: This sample also contains other DNA sequences that code for the same CDR3. The rearrangement joins TRBV6-2 or TRBV6-3 to TRBJ1-5; D remains unclear. Germline loops: CDR1 MNHEY, CDR2 SVGEGT. The ends were cut back, 0 bases at V and 7 bases at J, with 7 bases in the middle. This CDR3 is built from 13 residues. The CDR3 nucleotides are TGTGCCAGCAGTTACTCCCCGGGGCAGCCCCAGCATTTT. It specifies CASSYSPGQPQHF.

The rearrangement links TRBV28 to TRBJ2-3; D is ambiguous. The V gene's germline CDR1 is MDHEN and CDR2 SYDVKM. V lost 4 bases to trimming and J lost 2 bases, with 4 bases between them. The CDR3 has 12 amino acids. CDR3 loop: CASSSLTDTQYF. The CDR3, as DNA: TGTGCCAGCAGTTCACTCACAGATACGCAGTATTTT.

V and J are TRBV12-3 or TRBV12-4 and TRBJ2-7; possible D gene TRBD2, 6 bases. CDR3 length: 13 amino acids. V lost 3 bases to trimming and J lost 3 bases, with 9 bases between them. The CDR3 protein is CASSFGGHYEQYF. CDR3 nucleotide sequence: TGTGCCAGCAGTTTCGGAGGGCACTACGAGCAGTACTTC.

The CDR3 sequence: CASIPPTSGGVTDTQYF. The CDR3 coding sequence is TGTGCCAGCATCCCTCCAACTAGCGGGGGGGTCACAGATACGCAGTATTTT. This rearrangement joins TRBV25-1 to TRBJ2-3, with TRBD2 matching over 13 bases. Germline assignment: CDR1 MGHDK and CDR2 SYGVNS. With V trimmed by 7 bases and J by 2 bases, 9 bases remained unmatched. This CDR3 has 17 residues.

The chain joins TRBV2 to TRBJ1-4, with 8 positions matching TRBD1. Germline CDR1 SNHLY, CDR2 FYNNEI. Trimming removed 3 bases from V and 5 bases from J; junction bases left unmatched: 5. The CDR3 is made up of 15 amino acids. CDR3 amino acids: CASSDPGQANEKLFF. The DNA of the CDR3 is TGTGCCAGCAGTGACCCGGGACAGGCCAATGAAAAACTGTTTTTT.

The chain links TRBV2 to TRBJ1-6, with D unresolved. Trimming removed 8 bases from V and 0 bases from J, with 5 bases in between. Germline V lookup: CDR1 SNHLY, CDR2 FYNNEI. This CDR3 contains 13 residues. CDR3 sequence: CASASSYNSPLHF. The CDR3 region has the DNA TGTGCCAGCGCGAGCTCCTATAATTCACCCCTCCACTTT.